This passage covers 18 T cell receptor beta chains from one sample sequenced in a study of blood T cells in healthy people across ages. Through a sample-barcoded 5' primer and a J-beta primer mix, a second PCR was run for roughly 6 to 12 cycles. TCRdb re-derived calls from the 5' RACE reads in MiXCR, one entry per CDR3 protein. The sample includes some 860,000 distinct CDR3 sequences, about 61% of them seen just once. Material for sequencing was blood. Receptors were obtained from a man aged 40-49 years in good health.

The chain carries TRBV27 and TRBJ2-7; perhaps TRBD2 as D (6 bases). With 5 bases removed from V and 7 bases from J, the gap between germline ends came to 12 bases. The germline gives CDR1 MNHEY, CDR2 SMNVEV (reference sequence). CDR3 length equals 12 residues. CDR3 bases: TGTGCCAGCAGTAAGGTGGCGGGAGAGCAGTACTTC. Amino acid sequence: CASSKVAGEQYF.

Here the CDR3 reads CSATRGDTQYF. DNA for the CDR3: TGCAGTGCTACTCGCGGAGATACGCAGTATTTT. The V gene is TRBV20-1, the J gene TRBJ2-3; D is unclear. Germline V gene sequence: CDR1 DFQATT, CDR2 SNEGSKA (reference sequence). CDR3 length: 11 residues. Trimming stripped 4 bases from V and 5 bases from J, with 7 bases between.

The chain carries TRBV3-1 and TRBJ2-4; 8 positions agree with TRBD1. The end of the DNA fits TRBJ2-7 better, so the J call may be wrong. This CDR3 contains 14 residues. The V gene's germline CDR1 is LGHDT and CDR2 YNNKEL (reference sequence). The DNA of the CDR3 is TGTGCCAGCAGCCAATACCAGGGGGCGGGCGAGCAGTACTTC. Protein sequence: CASSQYQGAGEQYF.

The CDR3 region is CASRKYNEQFF. CDR3 bases: TGTGCCAGTAGGAAGTACAATGAGCAGTTCTTC. The chain employs TRBV19 and TRBJ2-1; D unresolved. The CDR3 has 11 residues. Trimming took 6 bases from V and 4 from J, leaving 4 bases between them. Germline-derived CDR1 and CDR2 are LNHDA and SQIVND (reference sequence).

This rearrangement joins TRBV28 to TRBJ2-5; TRBD2 matches 7 bases. The J call could be wrong; TRBJ2-7 is a better fit for the DNA end. Germline CDR1 MDHEN, CDR2 SYDVKM. CDR3 length: 14 amino acids. The DNA for the CDR3 is TGTGCCAGCAGTTGGGGAGGGGCGGACTACGAGCAGTACTTC. Its translation: CASSWGGADYEQYF.

The chain links TRBV4-3 to TRBJ2-7, with 8 bases lining up with TRBD2. The CDR3 contains 14 residues. Per the germline V gene, CDR1 is LGHNA and CDR2 is YSLEER. V gave up 4 bases and J gave up 6 bases; unmatched junction bases: 8. This chain's CDR3 is CASSLSGTSPEQYF. The CDR3 region has the DNA TGCGCCAGCAGCCTTAGCGGGACGTCGCCCGAGCAGTACTTC.

A few counts support this clonotype. The chain couples TRBV7-2 to TRBJ2-5; 7 bases fit TRBD2. The CDR3 consists of 15 residues. V was clipped by 5 bases and J by 4 bases; unmatched bases: 10. Germline V gene lookup returns CDR1 SGHTA and CDR2 FQGNSA. CDR3 in DNA: TGTGCCAGCAGCCCCCTAGGACTAGAGGGAGAGACCCAGTACTTC. It translates to CASSPLGLEGETQYF.

The chain carries TRBV5-1 and TRBJ2-5; D could derive from TRBD1 or TRBD2 (5 bases each). V lost 2 bases to trimming and J lost 1 base, with 12 bases between them. The CDR3 consists of 15 residues. CDR1 and CDR2 (germline): SGHRS, YFSETQ. CDR3 DNA: TGCGCCAGCAGCTTCCGGGGCAGTCTCCAAGAGACCCAGTACTTC. This translates into CASSFRGSLQETQYF.

J is TRBJ2-7 and V is TRBV20-1; the match to TRBD1 covers 8 bases. V shed 7 bases, J shed 5 bases, and the junction held 10 bases outside the gene matches. CDR1 and CDR2 from the germline V gene are DFQATT and SNEGSKA (reference sequence). The CDR3 covers 13 residues. CDR3 region: CSETRTGYNEQYF. The CDR3 DNA reads TGCAGTGAAACACGGACAGGGTATAACGAGCAGTACTTC.

The gene calls are TRBV29-1 and TRBJ2-7; D unclear. The V end was cut by 2 bases, the J end by 3 bases, with 5 bases between. This CDR3 has 11 residues. Germline V CDR1 and CDR2: SQVTM, ANQGSEA. The CDR3 region has the DNA TGCAGCGTTGAATTGAGCTACGAGCAGTACTTC. This sequence encodes CSVELSYEQYF.

This chain links TRBV12-3 or TRBV12-4 with TRBJ1-4; TRBD1 might be the D (6 bases). Between the trimmed V and J ends, which lost 6 bases and 4 bases, there was a span of 12 bases. The CDR3 spans 14 residues. DNA of the CDR3: TGTGCCAGCAGGATTAACAGGGATAATGAAAAACTGTTTTTT. It specifies CASRINRDNEKLFF.

The chain has TRBV12-3 or TRBV12-4 and TRBJ1-3; 7 positions match TRBD1. After removal of 4 bases from V and 2 bases from J, the junction contained 8 bases not matched to a gene. The CDR3 loop spans 16 amino acids. CDR3 DNA: TGTGCCAGCAGTTCATCTACCACAGGGGCTGGAAACACCATATATTTT. This translates into CASSSSTTGAGNTIYF.

The J gene is TRBJ2-5, the V gene TRBV4-2, with 9 nucleotides matching TRBD1. The CDR3 runs 17 residues. Per germline, CDR1 LGHNA and CDR2 YNFKEQ. J was trimmed by 5 bases and V by 3 bases; bases with no gene match: 13. CDR3 bases: TGTGCCAGCAGCCAGGGGATTAACAGGGGGCGGGGGGAGACCCAGTACTTC. Translated: CASSQGINRGRGETQYF.

This clonotype was counted at least ten times. This sequence joins TRBV29-1 and TRBJ1-4; 7 bases line up with TRBD1. The CDR3 covers 13 residues. CDR1 and CDR2 (germline): SQVTM, ANQGSEA. The junction had 10 bases not matched to a gene; V was cut back by 7 bases and J by 8 bases. The CDR3 region is CSARQGLKEKLFF. The CDR3 DNA reads as TGCAGCGCCCGACAGGGTCTAAAGGAAAAACTGTTTTTT. The full variable domain, rest sourced from reference TRBV29-1 and TRBJ1-4, is SAVISQKPSRDICQRGTSLTIQCQVDSQVTMMFWYRQQPGQSLTLIATANQGSEATYESGFVIDKFPISRPNLTFSTLTVSNMSPEDSSIYLCSARQGLKEKLFFGSGTQLSVL.

V and J are TRBV6-5 and TRBJ2-4; TRBD1 matches at 8 bases. The DNA end is more similar to TRBJ2-7, so the J call may be wrong. The CDR3 is 15 amino acids. From germline, CDR1 is MNHEY and CDR2 SVGAGI. The CDR3 here is CASSYTRTGNYEQYF. In DNA, the CDR3 is TGTGCCAGCAGTTACACCCGGACAGGGAACTACGAGCAGTACTTC.

This clonotype turned up a few times. The chain joins TRBV9 to TRBJ1-2; no clear D gene. This CDR3 has 13 amino acids. Germline assignment: CDR1 SGDLS and CDR2 YYNGEE. Trimming stripped 0 bases from V and 2 bases from J, with 5 bases between. In nucleotides, the CDR3 is TGTGCCAGCAGCGTAGACACGAACTATGGCTACACCTTC. Protein sequence: CASSVDTNYGYTF.

This clonotype occurred a few times. The rearrangement uses TRBV20-1 and TRBJ2-5; D unresolved. Germline lookup yields CDR1 DFQATT and CDR2 SNEGSKA (reference sequence). CDR3 length: 14 residues. Trimming stripped 0 bases from V and 2 bases from J, with 10 bases between. For the CDR3, the DNA is TGCAGTGCTAGAGATCCGGGCCAACAAGAGACCCAGTACTTC. As protein: CSARDPGQQETQYF.

The rearrangement links TRBV4-2 to TRBJ2-5, with 11 bases lining up with TRBD2. Germline loops: CDR1 LGHNA, CDR2 YNFKEQ. The V segment lost 0 bases and the J segment 11 bases; nucleotides outside the gene matches: 8. This CDR3 region has 15 residues. The CDR3 sequence is CASSQDKGTSGKQYF. CDR3 DNA sequence: TGTGCCAGCAGCCAAGATAAGGGGACTAGCGGTAAGCAGTACTTC.